This TCR beta chain was captured in a study of somatic mutations in cytotoxic T cells in rheumatoid arthritis (dated by TCRdb to 2016 to 2017). For context, the study as a whole: A FACSAria II or Sony SH800 was used to flow-sort some V beta antibody-stained T-cell populations at nearly 100% purity, and TCRB sequencing was also done on sorted V beta1+ cells. In newly diagnosed rheumatoid arthritis without treatment, the study examined if expanded CD8+ T-cell clones harbor somatic mutations, relying on TCRB deep sequencing to characterize clonality. TCRB deep sequencing covered roughly 60 patients with rheumatoid arthritis along with 20 healthy controls. The median ages of the patient and control groups were essentially identical. The full study reports these points: In patients, CD8+ clonality rose with age (Spearman r of about 0.53), which was not the case in healthy controls. The expanded CD8+ clones had unknown antigen targets, and not appearing in virus-specific databases did not rule out that they were virus-specific. In about an eighth of the 65 patients, more than 20% of CD8+ cells belonged to the largest CD8+ clone, while several identical CD8+ TCRB sequences were shared between blood and synovial fluid. The finding that TRBV07 was slightly underrepresented in patients was left unadjusted for multiple comparisons. Rheumatoid arthritis patients and age-matched healthy controls did not significantly differ in CD8+ T-cell clonality.

Genomic DNA underwent TCRB CDR3 sequencing using the immunoSEQ assay. The paper's processing steps were these. The analyses included only productive TCRB rearrangements. A clone was defined by a unique TCRB CDR3 sequence, and clonality was computed as a productive clonality index based on Shannon entropy. The template counts of each clone relative to the total templates per sample were used to calculate repertoire overlap between two samples. Flow cytometry-measured V-gene usage correlated with V-gene usage from TCRB sequencing, with a Spearman r of approximately 0.6. Drawn from immuneACCESS, this table holds only the in-frame rearrangements with V and J called that TCRdb kept. Clones are partly lost; checked studies trace under half to an unresolved V gene and leave the rest unexplained. The D gene and trimming were derived from the DNA, and the V and J assignments and clone size from that table. In all, the sample holds 9,000 to 15,000 clones, and roughly 80% of those were seen once. The ten most abundant clones make up 11% of the sample.

Buffy coats from around 20 blood donors served as healthy controls, a group that was over 45% female with a median age of about 60 years (range 21-70). CD4+ and CD8+ cells were isolated by positive magnetic bead selection on an AutoMACS, and purity was checked by flow cytometry. Peripheral blood mononuclear cells were obtained using density gradient separation with Ficoll-Paque PLUS. Using Nucleospin Tissue or Tissue XS kits, DNA was extracted from CD4-enriched, CD8-enriched or PBMC samples, with quantification by a Qubit 2.0 fluorometer. V loses 0 bases, J loses 6 bases, and the germline ends lie 15 bases apart. The CDR3 runs 16 residues from the cysteine to the phenylalanine. The retained sequence is limited to the CDR3, 48 bases, with the frame set at the first base. CDR1 is given as MRHNA and CDR2 as SNTAGT, both from the germline V gene. Regarding this clone: Its binding antigen is unknown. No base-level quality is on record; no much larger clone is a single base apart.

The TCR originated in a middle-aged woman in good health. The rearrangement combines TRBV6-4 with TRBJ2-1; the D region may be TRBD1 or TRBD2, each matching 6 bases equally. The sequencing input was CD8+ T cells sorted from blood. At the DNA level, the sequence is TGTGCCAGCAGTGACTCGAGGGGGGCACTGAGCAATGAGCAGTTCTTC. It encodes CASSDSRGALSNEQFF.